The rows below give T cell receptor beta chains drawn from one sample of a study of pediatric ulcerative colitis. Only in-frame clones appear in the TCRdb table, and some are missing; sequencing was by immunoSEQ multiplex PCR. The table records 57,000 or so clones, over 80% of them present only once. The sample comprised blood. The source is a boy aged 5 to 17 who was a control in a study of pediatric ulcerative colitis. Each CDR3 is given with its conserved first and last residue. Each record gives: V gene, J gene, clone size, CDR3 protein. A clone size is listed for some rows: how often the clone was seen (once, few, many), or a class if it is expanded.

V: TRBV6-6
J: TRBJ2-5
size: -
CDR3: CASRILAGGETQYF

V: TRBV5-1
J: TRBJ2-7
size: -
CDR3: CASSQGLGEYEQYF

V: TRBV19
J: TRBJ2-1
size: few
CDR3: CASNLDREGYNEQFF

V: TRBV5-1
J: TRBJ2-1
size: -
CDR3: CASSYLAGGNNEQFF

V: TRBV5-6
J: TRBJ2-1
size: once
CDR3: CASSPDRQGEFF

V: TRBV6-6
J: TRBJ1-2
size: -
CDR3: CASSYSKEYGYTF

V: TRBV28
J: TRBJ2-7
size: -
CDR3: CASSFRGEAGYEQYF

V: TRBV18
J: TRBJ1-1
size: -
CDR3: CASSSGQGATEAFF

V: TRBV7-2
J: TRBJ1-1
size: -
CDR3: CASSLIGNLGTEAFF

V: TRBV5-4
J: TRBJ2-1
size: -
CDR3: CASSPGQSSYNEQFF

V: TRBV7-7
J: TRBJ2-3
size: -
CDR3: CASSSRGTDTQYF

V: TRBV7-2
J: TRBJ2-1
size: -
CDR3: CASSSRQERKNEQFF

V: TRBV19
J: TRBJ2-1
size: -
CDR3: CASNPGQGTYNEQFF

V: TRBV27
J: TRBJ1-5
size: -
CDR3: CASSLHSNQPQHF

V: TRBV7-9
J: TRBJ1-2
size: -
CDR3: CASSFPVSKGTDYGYTF

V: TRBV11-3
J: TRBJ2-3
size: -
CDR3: CASSLDQSDTQYF

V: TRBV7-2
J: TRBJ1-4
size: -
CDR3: CASSTWGGQVNEKLFF

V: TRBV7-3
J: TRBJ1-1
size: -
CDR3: CASSTTLNTEAFF

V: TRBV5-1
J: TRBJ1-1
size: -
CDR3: CASRTGRDRVTNTEAFF

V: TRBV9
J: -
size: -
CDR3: CARELATEQYF

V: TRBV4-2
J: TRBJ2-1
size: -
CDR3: CASSQKGQGYYNEQFF

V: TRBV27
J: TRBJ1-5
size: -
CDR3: CASSLSTNSNQPQHF

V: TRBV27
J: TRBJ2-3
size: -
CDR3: CASSLAGSTDTQYF

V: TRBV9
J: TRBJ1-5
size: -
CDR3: CASSVATGVNQPQHF

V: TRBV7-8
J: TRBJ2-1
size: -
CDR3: CASSLGDGNNEQFF

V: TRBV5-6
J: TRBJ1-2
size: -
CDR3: CASSLDPGQGYGYTF

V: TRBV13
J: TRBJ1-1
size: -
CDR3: CASSSTGRGAEAFF

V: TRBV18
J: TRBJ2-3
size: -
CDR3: CASSLGGSYDTQYF

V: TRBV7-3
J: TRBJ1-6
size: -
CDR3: CASSLTAGTADSPLHF

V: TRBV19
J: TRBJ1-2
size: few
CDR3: CASSIGEGGDGYTF

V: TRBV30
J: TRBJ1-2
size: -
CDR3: CAWSVIQSLNYGYTF

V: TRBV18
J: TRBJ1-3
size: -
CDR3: CASSPLDGKRDTIYF

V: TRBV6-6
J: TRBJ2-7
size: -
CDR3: CASSYSASGGVGEQYF

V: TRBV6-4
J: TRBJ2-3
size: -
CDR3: CASSERARDTQYF

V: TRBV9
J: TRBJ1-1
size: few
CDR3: CASSVDGRDTEAFF

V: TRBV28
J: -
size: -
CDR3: CASSSLGSSYEQYF

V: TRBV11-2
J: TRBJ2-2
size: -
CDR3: CASSLNFRTGELFF

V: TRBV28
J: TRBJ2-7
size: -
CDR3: CASSPAGVDHEQYF

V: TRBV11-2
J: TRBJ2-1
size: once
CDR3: CASTHRRAGGYNEQFF

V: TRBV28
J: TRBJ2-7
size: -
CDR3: CASSFAGREQYF

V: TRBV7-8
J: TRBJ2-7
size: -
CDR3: CASYPYRDIAYEQYF

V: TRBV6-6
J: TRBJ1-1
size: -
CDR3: CASSDYAGNTEAFF

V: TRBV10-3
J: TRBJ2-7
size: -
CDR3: CAISPGSSYEQYF

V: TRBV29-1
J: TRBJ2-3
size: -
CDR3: CSATSGGGTDTQYF

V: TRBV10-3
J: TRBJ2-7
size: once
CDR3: CAIGPRGYEQYF

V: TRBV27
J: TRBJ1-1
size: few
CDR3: CASSRELNTEAFF